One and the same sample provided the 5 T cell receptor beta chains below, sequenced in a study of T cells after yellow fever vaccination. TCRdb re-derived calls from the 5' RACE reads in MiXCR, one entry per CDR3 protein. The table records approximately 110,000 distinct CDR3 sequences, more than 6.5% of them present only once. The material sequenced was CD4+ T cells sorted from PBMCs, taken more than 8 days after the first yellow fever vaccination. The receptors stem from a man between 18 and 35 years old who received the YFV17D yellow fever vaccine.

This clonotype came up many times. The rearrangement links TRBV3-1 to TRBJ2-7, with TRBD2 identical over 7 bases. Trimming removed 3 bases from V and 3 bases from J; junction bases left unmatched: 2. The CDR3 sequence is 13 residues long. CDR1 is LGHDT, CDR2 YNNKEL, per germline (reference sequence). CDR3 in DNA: TGTGCCAGCAGCCACCGGGACTACTACGAGCAGTACTTC. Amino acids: CASSHRDYYEQYF.

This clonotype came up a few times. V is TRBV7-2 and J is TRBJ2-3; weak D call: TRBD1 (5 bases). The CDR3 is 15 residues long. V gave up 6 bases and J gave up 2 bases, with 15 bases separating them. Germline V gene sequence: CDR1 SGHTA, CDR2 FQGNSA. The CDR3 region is CASRPMGHSTDTQYF. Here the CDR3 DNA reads TGTGCCAGCAGACCCATGGGGCACTCCACAGATACGCAGTATTTT.

The CDR3 sequence is CASSREQFQPQHF. CDR3 DNA: TGCGCCAGCAGTCGAGAGCAGTTCCAGCCCCAGCATTTT. The V call is TRBV23-1, the J call TRBJ1-5; D gene unclear. TRBV23-1 is an open reading frame whose function is uncertain. The CDR3 is made up of 13 amino acids. V was trimmed by 4 bases and J by 7 bases, leaving 11 bases between them.

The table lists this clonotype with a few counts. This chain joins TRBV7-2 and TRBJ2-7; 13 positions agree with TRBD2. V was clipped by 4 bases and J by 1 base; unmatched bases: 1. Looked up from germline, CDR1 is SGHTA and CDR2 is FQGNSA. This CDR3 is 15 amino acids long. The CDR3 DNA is TGTGCCAGCAGCTCGGGACTAGCGGGGTCCTACGAGCAGTACTTC. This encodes CASSSGLAGSYEQYF.

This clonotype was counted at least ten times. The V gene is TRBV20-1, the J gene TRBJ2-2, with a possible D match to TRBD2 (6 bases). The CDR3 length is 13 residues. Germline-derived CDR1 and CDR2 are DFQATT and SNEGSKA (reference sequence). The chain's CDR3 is CGGAGRNTGELFF. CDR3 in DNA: TGCGGAGGGGCGGGGAGGAACACCGGGGAGCTGTTTTTT.